This T cell receptor beta chain was recorded in a study of shared clonotypes between healthy human individuals. Study in general: The cohort had two women and three men, ages 18 to 49.

Here immunoSEQ multiplex PCR was the method, and the copy in TCRdb shows in-frame clones only, minus some. The sample records approximately 710,000 clones, about nine tenths being singletons. V was clipped by 3 bases and J by 0 bases, with 10 bases between them. The germline V gene encodes CDR1 SGDLS and CDR2 YYNGEE. The CDR3 extends over 14 amino acids. The sequence was collected from a man between 18 and 35 years old in good health. Some clones in this sample may be carry-over from other donors' samples. Specimen: memory CD8+ T cells from PBMCs. The subset here: CD45RO+ cells pooled with CCR7-negative TemRA cells. The chain links TRBV9 to TRBJ2-7; either TRBD1 or TRBD2 may fit D (6 bases each). CDR3 bases: TGTGCCAGCAGCGCCGGGGGCCCCTCCTACGAGCAGTACTTC. Its translation is CASSAGGPSYEQYF.